This T cell receptor (beta chain) was captured in a study of blood T cell repertoires in COVID-19. Study background: In each case, the material was cDNA or gDNA derived from T cells, B-cell-depleted T cells, or PBMCs.

Source study methods: Counts of nucleated cells, estimated from reference gene primer amplification, were obtained. Profiled with immunoSEQ multiplex PCR; TCRdb holds only in-frame clones, not every one. That table gives V, J and clone size, and the DNA gave D and trimming. The table has some 70,000 clones, approximately 77% seen once. From germline, CDR1 is GTSNPN and CDR2 SVGIG (reference sequence). This CDR3 has 14 residues. V lost 4 bases and J lost 7; bases outside the gene matches: 9. The chain links TRBV30 to TRBJ2-2; 7 positions agree with TRBD1. This clonotype was obtained from an older woman with acute or convalescent COVID-19. Material: peripheral blood. Written as DNA, the CDR3 is TGTGCCTGGACCCCCCTGACAGGGCTCGGGGAGCTGTTTTTT. Translating it yields CAWTPLTGLGELFF.